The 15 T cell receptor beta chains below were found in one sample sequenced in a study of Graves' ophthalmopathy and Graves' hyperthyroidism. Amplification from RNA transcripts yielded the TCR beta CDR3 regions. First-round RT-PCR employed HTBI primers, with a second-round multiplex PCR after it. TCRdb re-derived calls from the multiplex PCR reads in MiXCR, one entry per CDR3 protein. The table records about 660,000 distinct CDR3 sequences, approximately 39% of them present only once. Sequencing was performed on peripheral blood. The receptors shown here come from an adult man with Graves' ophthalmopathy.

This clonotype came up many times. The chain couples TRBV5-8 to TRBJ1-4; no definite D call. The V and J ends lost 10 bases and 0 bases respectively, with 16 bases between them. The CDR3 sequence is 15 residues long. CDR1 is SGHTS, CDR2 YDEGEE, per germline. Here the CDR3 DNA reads TGTGCCTCCAATCCGGCCGTTGCAACTAATGAAAAACTGTTTTTT. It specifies CASNPAVATNEKLFF.

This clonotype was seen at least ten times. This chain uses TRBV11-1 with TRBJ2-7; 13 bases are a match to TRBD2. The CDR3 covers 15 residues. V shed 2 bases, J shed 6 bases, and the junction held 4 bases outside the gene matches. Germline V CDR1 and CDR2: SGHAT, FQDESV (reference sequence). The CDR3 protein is CASSLPGLAGAEQYF. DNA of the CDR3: TGTGCCAGCAGCTTACCCGGACTAGCGGGGGCCGAGCAGTACTTC.

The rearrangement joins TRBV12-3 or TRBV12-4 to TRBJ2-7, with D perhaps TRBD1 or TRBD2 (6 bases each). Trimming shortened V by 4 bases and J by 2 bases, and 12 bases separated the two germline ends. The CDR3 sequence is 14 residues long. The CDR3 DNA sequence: TGTGCCAGCAGTTCTTGGGGGGCCCCCTACGAGCAGTACTTC. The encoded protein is CASSSWGAPYEQYF.

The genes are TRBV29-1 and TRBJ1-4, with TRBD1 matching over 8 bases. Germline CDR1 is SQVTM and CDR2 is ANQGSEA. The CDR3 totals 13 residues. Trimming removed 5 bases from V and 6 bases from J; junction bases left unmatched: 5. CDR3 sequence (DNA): TGCAGCGTTACCGGACAGGGAGATGAAAAACTGTTTTTT. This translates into CSVTGQGDEKLFF.

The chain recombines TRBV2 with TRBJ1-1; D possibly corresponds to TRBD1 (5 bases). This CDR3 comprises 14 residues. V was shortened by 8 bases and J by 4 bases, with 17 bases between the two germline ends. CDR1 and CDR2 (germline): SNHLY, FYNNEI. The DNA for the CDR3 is TGTGCCAGCTCACGAGTGAGGGACGGCACTGAAGCTTTCTTT. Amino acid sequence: CASSRVRDGTEAFF.

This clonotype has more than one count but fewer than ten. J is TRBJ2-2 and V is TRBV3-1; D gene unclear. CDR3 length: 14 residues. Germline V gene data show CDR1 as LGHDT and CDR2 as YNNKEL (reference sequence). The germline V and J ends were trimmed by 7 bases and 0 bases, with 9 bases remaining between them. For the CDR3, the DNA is TGTGCCAGCACCCCCCAGGCGAACACCGGGGAGCTGTTTTTT. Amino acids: CASTPQANTGELFF. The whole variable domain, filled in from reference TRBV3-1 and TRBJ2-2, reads DTAVSQTPKYLVTQMGNDKSIKCEQNLGHDTMYWYKQDSKKFLKIMFSYNNKELIINETVPNRFSPKSPDKAHLNLHINSLELGDSAVYFCASTPQANTGELFFGEGSRLTVL.

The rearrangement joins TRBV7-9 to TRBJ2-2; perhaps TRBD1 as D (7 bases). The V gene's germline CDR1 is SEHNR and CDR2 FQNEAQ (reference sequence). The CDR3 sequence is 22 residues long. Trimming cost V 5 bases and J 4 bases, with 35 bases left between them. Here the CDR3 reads CASSPFLPATRDSRSLTGELFF. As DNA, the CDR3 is TGTGCCAGCAGCCCCTTTCTCCCAGCAACGCGGGACAGTCGGTCTCTCACCGGGGAGCTGTTTTTT. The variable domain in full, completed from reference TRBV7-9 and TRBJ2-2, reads DTGVSQNPRHKITKRGQNVTFRCDPISEHNRLYWYRQTLGQGPEFLTYFQNEAQLEKSRLLSDRFSAERPKGSFSTLEIQRTEQGDSAMYLCASSPFLPATRDSRSLTGELFFGEGSRLTVL.

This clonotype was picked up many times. The CDR3 region is CASSASSAENTEAFF. CDR3 DNA sequence: TGTGCCAGCAGTGCGTCTTCAGCGGAGAACACTGAAGCTTTCTTT. The chain recombines TRBV2 with TRBJ1-1, with D unresolved. V dropped 4 bases and J dropped 1 base, with 13 bases sitting between them. The CDR3 sequence is 15 residues long. CDR1 is SNHLY, CDR2 FYNNEI, per germline.

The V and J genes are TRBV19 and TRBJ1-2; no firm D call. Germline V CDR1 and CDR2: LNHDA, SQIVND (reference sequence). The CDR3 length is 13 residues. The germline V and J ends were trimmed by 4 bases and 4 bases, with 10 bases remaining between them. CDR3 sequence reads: CASSTTAIYGYTF. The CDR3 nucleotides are TGTGCCAGTAGTACGACCGCGATCTATGGCTACACCTTC.

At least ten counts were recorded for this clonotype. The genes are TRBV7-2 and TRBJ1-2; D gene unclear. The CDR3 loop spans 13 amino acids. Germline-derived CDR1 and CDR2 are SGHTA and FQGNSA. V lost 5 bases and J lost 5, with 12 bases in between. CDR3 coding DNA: TGTGCCAGCAGCCTGGGAATTGGGTATGGCTACACCTTC. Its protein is CASSLGIGYGYTF.

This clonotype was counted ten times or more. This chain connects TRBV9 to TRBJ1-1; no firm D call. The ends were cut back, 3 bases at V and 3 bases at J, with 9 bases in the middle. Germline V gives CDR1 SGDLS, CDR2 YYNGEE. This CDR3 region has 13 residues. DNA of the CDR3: TGTGCCAGCAGCGGTAAGGGTGACACTGAAGCTTTCTTT. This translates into CASSGKGDTEAFF.

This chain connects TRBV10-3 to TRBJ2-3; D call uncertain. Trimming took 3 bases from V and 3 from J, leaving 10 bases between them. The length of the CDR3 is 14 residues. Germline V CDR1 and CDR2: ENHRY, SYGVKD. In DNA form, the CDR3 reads TGTGCCATCAGTGAACGGGTTTCTACAGATACGCAGTATTTT. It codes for CAISERVSTDTQYF.

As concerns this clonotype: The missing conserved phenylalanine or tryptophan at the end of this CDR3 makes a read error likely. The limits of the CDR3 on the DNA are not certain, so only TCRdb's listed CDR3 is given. The CDR3 protein is CASRFWGAS. This rearrangement joins TRBV12-3 or TRBV12-4 to TRBJ1-1; the table assigns TRBD1, which was not confirmed against the DNA. The CDR3 is made up of 9 amino acids, end residues included.

CDR3 in DNA: TGCAGTGCTAGGAGGTGGGAGGGAGCAGATACGCAGTATTTT. Translating gives CSARRWEGADTQYF. This chain links TRBV20-1 with TRBJ2-3, with 7 bases lining up with TRBD2. Germline loops: CDR1 DFQATT, CDR2 SNEGSKA (reference sequence). The junction had 7 bases not matched to a gene; V was cut back by 3 bases and J by 4 bases. The CDR3 loop spans 14 amino acids.

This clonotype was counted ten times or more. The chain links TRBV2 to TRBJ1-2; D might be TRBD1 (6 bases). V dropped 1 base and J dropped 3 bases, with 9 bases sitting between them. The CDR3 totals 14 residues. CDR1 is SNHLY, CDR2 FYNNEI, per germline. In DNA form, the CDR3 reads TGTGCCAGCAGTGAAGGGAGGGGGTACTATGGCTACACCTTC. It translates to CASSEGRGYYGYTF. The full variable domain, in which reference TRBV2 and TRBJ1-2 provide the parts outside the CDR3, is EPEVTQTPSHQVTQMGQEVILRCVPISNHLYFYWYRQILGQKVEFLVSFYNNEISEKSEIFDDQFSVERPDGSNFTLKIRSTKLEDSAMYFCASSEGRGYYGYTFGSGTRLTVV.